Listed below are T cell receptor beta chains from one sample, sequenced in a study of blood T cell repertoires in COVID-19. TCRdb's table, derived via immunoSEQ multiplex PCR, lists solely in-frame clones and lacks some. The data hold 72,000 or so clones, with roughly 88% observed a single time. The sample consisted of peripheral blood. These receptors all stem from a man aged 50 to 59 with active COVID-19. Both conserved end residues are part of each CDR3. Fields, in order: clone size, V gene, D gene, J gene, CDR3 DNA, CDR3 protein. The D gene is left open where the match is weak. Clone size appears in some rows only: once, few, many, or a class for an expanded clone.

size: -
V: TRBV5-1
D: TRBD1
J: TRBJ1-4
DNA: TGCGCCAGCAGAAAAGACAGGGGGAGGAATGAAAAACTGTTTTTT
CDR3: CASRKDRGRNEKLFF

size: once
V: TRBV5-1
D: TRBD1
J: TRBJ1-2
DNA: TGCGCCAGCAGTTCGGGTAACAGGGGGGAAGGCTACACCTTC
CDR3: CASSSGNRGEGYTF

size: -
V: TRBV6-6
D: -
J: TRBJ2-3
DNA: TGTGCCAGTTCCGGGAGCACAGATACGCAGTATTTT
CDR3: CASSGSTDTQYF

size: -
V: TRBV28
D: -
J: TRBJ2-5
DNA: TGTGCCAGCAGTCCCTTCGGTGAGACCCAGTACTTC
CDR3: CASSPFGETQYF

size: -
V: TRBV19
D: TRBD1
J: TRBJ1-5
DNA: TGTGCCAGTAGTATCCGGACAGGGACTAGCAATCAGCCCCAGCATTTT
CDR3: CASSIRTGTSNQPQHF

size: -
V: TRBV7-2
D: TRBD1
J: TRBJ1-5
DNA: TGTGCCAGCAGCCCAGGGGGCGCTTTGGACAGCAATCAGCCCCAGCATTTT
CDR3: CASSPGGALDSNQPQHF

size: -
V: TRBV7-8
D: -
J: TRBJ1-2
DNA: TGTGCCAGCGGCAGACTCGACTATGGCTACACCTTC
CDR3: CASGRLDYGYTF

size: -
V: TRBV19
D: TRBD1
J: TRBJ2-2
DNA: TGTGCCAGTAGTATAGTCGGGACAGGGGGCGGCGGGGAGCTGTTTTTT
CDR3: CASSIVGTGGGGELFF

size: -
V: TRBV4-1
D: -
J: TRBJ1-5
DNA: TGCGCCAGCAGCCAAGACTCGACAGAGTATCAGCCCCAGCATTTT
CDR3: CASSQDSTEYQPQHF

size: few
V: TRBV19
D: TRBD1
J: TRBJ1-2
DNA: TGTGCCAGTAGTGCGCCGGGACAGGGGAACTATGGCTACACCTTC
CDR3: CASSAPGQGNYGYTF

size: -
V: TRBV18
D: -
J: TRBJ2-3
DNA: TGTGCCAGCTCACCACCGACTGCCCGCACAGATACGCAGTATTTT
CDR3: CASSPPTARTDTQYF

size: once
V: TRBV5-6
D: -
J: TRBJ1-5
DNA: TGTGCCAGCAGTCCCCATAGGGGGAGGGGACATAATCAGCCCCAGCATTTT
CDR3: CASSPHRGRGHNQPQHF

size: -
V: TRBV4-3
D: -
J: TRBJ1-4
DNA: TGCGCCAGCAGCCAGGGAGCGGGGGCGTACTATGAAAAACTGTTTTTT
CDR3: CASSQGAGAYYEKLFF

size: -
V: TRBV5-8
D: -
J: TRBJ2-1
DNA: TGTGCCAGCAGCGGTGGAGGGCCCTCCTACAATGAGCAGTTCTTC
CDR3: CASSGGGPSYNEQFF

size: -
V: TRBV27
D: TRBD1
J: TRBJ1-4
DNA: TGTGCCAGCACGGACAGGGGGCCTAATGAAAAACTGTTTTTT
CDR3: CASTDRGPNEKLFF

size: -
V: TRBV11-3
D: -
J: TRBJ2-5
DNA: TGTGCCAGCAGCTCGATCCTCGGGGAGACCCAGTACTTC
CDR3: CASSSILGETQYF

size: -
V: TRBV28
D: -
J: TRBJ2-7
DNA: TGTGCCAGCACCACGGACACGTCTGGTAGTGGTCTGGGAGAGCAGTACTTC
CDR3: CASTTDTSGSGLGEQYF

size: -
V: TRBV28
D: -
J: TRBJ2-3
DNA: TGTGCCAGCAGTTTCTCTCCTAGCACAGATACGCAGTATTTT
CDR3: CASSFSPSTDTQYF

size: -
V: TRBV5-1
D: -
J: TRBJ2-1
DNA: TGCGCCAGCAGCCCAACAACCACAGGCTCCAATGAGCAGTTCTTC
CDR3: CASSPTTTGSNEQFF

size: few
V: TRBV2
D: -
J: TRBJ2-7
DNA: TGTGCCAGCCGAAGGGGCTACGAGCAGTACTTC
CDR3: CASRRGYEQYF

size: -
V: TRBV24-1
D: TRBD1
J: TRBJ1-2
DNA: TGTGCCACATCGCCTCGACAGGGGAGCTATGGCTACACCTTC
CDR3: CATSPRQGSYGYTF

size: -
V: TRBV6-5
D: -
J: TRBJ1-5
DNA: TGTGCCAGCAGTTATGTCGGGGTAAGTCAGCCCCAGCATTTT
CDR3: CASSYVGVSQPQHF

size: -
V: TRBV9
D: -
J: TRBJ2-2
DNA: TGTGCCAGCAGCGTAGCTCATGGGGCATCCACCGGGGAGCTGTTTTTT
CDR3: CASSVAHGASTGELFF

size: -
V: TRBV19
D: -
J: TRBJ2-1
DNA: TGTGCCAGTAAAGCGAACGGTGGAGGGGTCTACAATGAGCAGTTCTTC
CDR3: CASKANGGGVYNEQFF

size: once
V: TRBV9
D: -
J: TRBJ2-2
DNA: TGTGCCAGCAGCGTTGTACAGGGAGTGCTGTTTTTT
CDR3: CASSVVQGVLFF

size: -
V: TRBV15
D: -
J: TRBJ1-1
DNA: TGTGCCACCAGCGGATCCGACAGAATCACTGAAGCTTTCTTT
CDR3: CATSGSDRITEAFF

size: -
V: TRBV9
D: TRBD1
J: TRBJ1-4
DNA: TGTGCCAGCAGCGTAGACCAGGGGGCTTTTGAAAAACTGTTTTTT
CDR3: CASSVDQGAFEKLFF

size: -
V: TRBV10-1
D: TRBD2
J: TRBJ2-7
DNA: TGCGCCAGCAGTGGAAGCGGGAGGCGCCCCTACGAGCAGTACTTC
CDR3: CASSGSGRRPYEQYF

size: -
V: TRBV25-1
D: TRBD2
J: TRBJ2-1
DNA: TGTGCCAGCAGTGAAAGCGGGGGTTACAATGAGCAGTTCTTC
CDR3: CASSESGGYNEQFF

size: -
V: TRBV2
D: -
J: TRBJ1-1
DNA: TGTGCCAGCAGTGAACAGGAGAACACTGAAGCTTTCTTT
CDR3: CASSEQENTEAFF

size: -
V: TRBV7-8
D: -
J: TRBJ1-2
DNA: TGTGCCAGCAGCCGTCAAACCACGCTGAGCTACTATGGCTACACCTTC
CDR3: CASSRQTTLSYYGYTF

size: -
V: TRBV28
D: TRBD1
J: TRBJ2-7
DNA: TGTGCAGGGGGCTCGAACTCCTACGAGCAGTACTTC
CDR3: CAGGSNSYEQYF

size: once
V: TRBV7-2
D: -
J: TRBJ1-5
DNA: TGTGCCAGCAGCCCTCGGGGGGGCTGGGAACAGCCCCAGCATTTT
CDR3: CASSPRGGWEQPQHF

size: few
V: TRBV2
D: TRBD1
J: TRBJ2-2
DNA: TGTGCCAGCAGAGCCACAGGGGGCGCAGGCACCGGGGAGCTGTTTTTT
CDR3: CASRATGGAGTGELFF

size: -
V: TRBV5-6
D: -
J: TRBJ1-2
DNA: TGTGCCAGCAGCATGGGGGCCTATGGCTACACCTTC
CDR3: CASSMGAYGYTF

size: -
V: TRBV28
D: -
J: TRBJ2-5
DNA: TGTGCCAGCACCATGACTGTCCAAGAGACCCAGTACTTC
CDR3: CASTMTVQETQYF

size: -
V: TRBV5-1
D: -
J: TRBJ1-2
DNA: TGCGCCAGCAGCTTGACTTCAGGGGACTATGGCTACACCTTC
CDR3: CASSLTSGDYGYTF

size: -
V: TRBV5-1
D: -
J: TRBJ2-3
DNA: TGCGCCAGCAACCTGAGGATGACTACAGATACGCAGTATTTT
CDR3: CASNLRMTTDTQYF

size: -
V: TRBV4-2
D: TRBD1
J: TRBJ2-2
DNA: TGTGCCAGCAGCAACCGGGACAGGGGTAACACCGGGGAGCTGTTTTTT
CDR3: CASSNRDRGNTGELFF

size: -
V: TRBV4-1
D: -
J: TRBJ1-1
DNA: TGCGCCAGCAGCCAAGACAGGGCCCTGGGCACTGAAGCTTTCTTT
CDR3: CASSQDRALGTEAFF

size: -
V: TRBV6-5
D: -
J: TRBJ2-3
DNA: TGTGCCAGCAGTTACTCGGCCGGCGGTGCAGATACGCAGTATTTT
CDR3: CASSYSAGGADTQYF

size: -
V: TRBV9
D: -
J: TRBJ2-2
DNA: TGTGCCAGCAGCCCGCAGTTGAACACCGGGGAGCTGTTTTTT
CDR3: CASSPQLNTGELFF